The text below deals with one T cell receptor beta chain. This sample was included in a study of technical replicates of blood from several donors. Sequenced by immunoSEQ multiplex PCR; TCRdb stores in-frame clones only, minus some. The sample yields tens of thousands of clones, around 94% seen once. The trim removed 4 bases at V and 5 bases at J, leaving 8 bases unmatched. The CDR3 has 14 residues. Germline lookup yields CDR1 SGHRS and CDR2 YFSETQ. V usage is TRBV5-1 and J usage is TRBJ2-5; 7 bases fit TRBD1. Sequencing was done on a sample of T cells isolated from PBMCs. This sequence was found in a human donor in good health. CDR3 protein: CASSATGSGETQYF. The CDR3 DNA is TGCGCCAGCAGCGCGACAGGGAGTGGGGAGACCCAGTACTTC.